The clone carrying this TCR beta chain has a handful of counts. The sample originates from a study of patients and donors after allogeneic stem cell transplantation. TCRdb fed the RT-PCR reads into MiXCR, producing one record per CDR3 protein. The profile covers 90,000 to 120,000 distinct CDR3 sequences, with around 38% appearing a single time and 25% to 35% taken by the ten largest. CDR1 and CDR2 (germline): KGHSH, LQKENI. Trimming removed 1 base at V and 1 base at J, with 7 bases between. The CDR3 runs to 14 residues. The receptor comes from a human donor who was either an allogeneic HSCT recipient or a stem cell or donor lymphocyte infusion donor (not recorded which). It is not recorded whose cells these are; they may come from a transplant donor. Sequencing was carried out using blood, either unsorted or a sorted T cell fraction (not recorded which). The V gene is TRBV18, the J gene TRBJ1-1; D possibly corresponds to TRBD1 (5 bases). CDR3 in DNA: TGTGCCAGCTCACCACAGGGGACGAACACTGAAGCTTTCTTT. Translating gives CASSPQGTNTEAFF.